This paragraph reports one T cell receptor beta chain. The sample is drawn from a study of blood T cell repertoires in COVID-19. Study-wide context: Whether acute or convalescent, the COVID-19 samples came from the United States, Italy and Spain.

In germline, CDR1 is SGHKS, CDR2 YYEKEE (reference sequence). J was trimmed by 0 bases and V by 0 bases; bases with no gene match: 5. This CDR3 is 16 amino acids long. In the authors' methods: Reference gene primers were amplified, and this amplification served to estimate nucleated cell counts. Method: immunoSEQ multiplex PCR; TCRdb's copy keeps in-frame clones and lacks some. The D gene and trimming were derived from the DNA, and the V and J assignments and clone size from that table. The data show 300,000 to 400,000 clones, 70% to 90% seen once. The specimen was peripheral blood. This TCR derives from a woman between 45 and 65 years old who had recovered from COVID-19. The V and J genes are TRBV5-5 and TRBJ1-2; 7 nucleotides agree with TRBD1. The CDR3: CASSLASGQANYGYTF. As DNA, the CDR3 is TGTGCCAGCAGCTTGGCTAGTGGACAGGCTAACTATGGCTACACCTTC. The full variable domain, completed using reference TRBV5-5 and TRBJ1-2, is DAGVTQSPTHLIKTRGQQVTLRCSPISGHKSVSWYQQVLGQGPQFIFQYYEKEERGRGNFPDRFSARQFPNYSSELNVNALLLGDSALYLCASSLASGQANYGYTFGSGTRLTVV.